The 22 T cell receptor beta chains below all came from one sample that was sequenced in a study of CD8 T cells in ankylosing spondylitis. Via MiXCR, TCRdb re-called the 5' RACE reads, giving one row per CDR3 protein. The data hold some 290,000 distinct CDR3 sequences, with over 15% observed a single time. Input material: blood, either unsorted or a sorted T cell fraction (not recorded which). These receptors all stem from a male donor with ankylosing spondylitis or in good health (not recorded which).

CDR3 region: CASSPGLATTDTQYF. CDR3 bases: TGCGCCAGCAGCCCGGGGCTAGCCACCACAGATACGCAGTATTTT. The chain recombines TRBV5-1 with TRBJ2-3; tentatively, D is TRBD1 or TRBD2 (5 bases each). Trimming pared 4 bases from V and 2 bases from J, leaving 14 bases between. CDR1 SGHRS and CDR2 YFSETQ come from the germline V gene. This CDR3 has 15 residues. Full variable domain (missing parts from reference TRBV5-1 and TRBJ2-3): KAGVTQTPRYLIKTRGQQVTLSCSPISGHRSVSWYQQTPGQGLQFLFEYFSETQRNKGNFPGRFSGRQFSNSRSEMNVSTLELGDSALYLCASSPGLATTDTQYFGPGTRLTVL.

This clonotype was found a few times. V and J are TRBV9 and TRBJ2-2; D is perhaps TRBD2 (6 bases). CDR1 and CDR2 from the germline V gene are SGDLS and YYNGEE. Trimming removed 3 bases from V and 1 base from J, with 13 bases in between. This CDR3 comprises 16 residues. In nucleotides, the CDR3 is TGTGCCAGCAGCGCCCGACTAGGGTTGAACACCGGGGAGCTGTTTTTT. Amino acids: CASSARLGLNTGELFF.

This chain links TRBV6-5 with TRBJ1-6; TRBD1 matches at 7 bases. The germline V gene encodes CDR1 MNHEY and CDR2 SVGAGI. This CDR3 contains 16 residues. Losses at the gene ends were 2 bases for V and 6 bases for J; bases not matched to a gene: 7. The CDR3 reads CASSYAVTGLNSPLHF. DNA of the CDR3: TGTGCCAGCAGTTACGCGGTGACAGGGCTTAATTCACCCCTCCACTTT.

The V and J genes are TRBV12-3 or TRBV12-4 and TRBJ1-2; possibly TRBD1 for D (5 bases). Trimming took 3 bases from V and 12 from J, leaving 14 bases between them. This CDR3 comprises 12 residues. The CDR3 spells CASSFGTVGNTF. The CDR3 DNA reads as TGTGCCAGCAGTTTTGGGACCGTCGGTAACACCTTC.

The rearrangement links TRBV5-1 to TRBJ2-5; D assignment may be TRBD1 or TRBD2 (5 bases each). CDR3 size: 14 residues. Germline loops: CDR1 SGHRS, CDR2 YFSETQ. V was pared by 4 bases and J by 4 bases, with 14 bases between. Here the CDR3 reads CASSQSGTVETQYF. The CDR3, as DNA: TGCGCCAGCAGCCAGTCCGGGACGGTAGAGACCCAGTACTTC.

This clonotype was counted a few times. This chain connects TRBV11-2 to TRBJ2-1; D gene unclear. Trimming pared 0 bases from V and 8 bases from J, leaving 14 bases between. CDR1 and CDR2 from the germline V gene are SGHAT and FQNNGV. This CDR3 has 15 residues. The CDR3 region is CASSLEGRGIYEQFF. CDR3 coding DNA: TGTGCCAGCAGCTTAGAGGGCCGTGGGATCTATGAGCAGTTCTTC.

This clonotype has a count of ten or more. The V and J genes are TRBV28 and TRBJ2-1, with 7 positions matching TRBD2. The CDR3 spans 14 residues. Losses at the gene ends were 2 bases for V and 8 bases for J; bases not matched to a gene: 6. The germline CDR1 and CDR2 sequences are MDHEN and SYDVKM. For the CDR3, the DNA is TGTGCCAGCAGTTTAGCGGGAGTAGGCGATGAGCAGTTCTTC. This encodes CASSLAGVGDEQFF.

This clonotype was observed a handful of times. V and J are TRBV5-1 and TRBJ2-3; 7 nucleotides align to TRBD1. V was pared by 1 base and J by 2 bases, with 4 bases of the junction left unmatched. The length of the CDR3 is 15 residues. CDR1 and CDR2 from the germline V gene are SGHRS and YFSETQ. The CDR3 sequence is CASSLTGAFTDTQYF. In nucleotides, the CDR3 is TGCGCCAGCAGCTTGACAGGGGCCTTCACAGATACGCAGTATTTT.

This clonotype was seen a handful of times. The V gene is TRBV6-5, the J gene TRBJ1-5; D possibly corresponds to TRBD1 (6 bases). V was shortened by 6 bases and J by 6 bases, with 9 bases between the two germline ends. The CDR3 contains 12 residues. CDR1 MNHEY and CDR2 SVGAGI come from the germline V gene. In nucleotides, the CDR3 is TGTGCCAGCAGAACAGGGATTCAGCCCCAGCATTTT. Its translation is CASRTGIQPQHF.

This chain links TRBV5-1 with TRBJ2-2; possibly TRBD1 or TRBD2 for D (5 bases each). V lost 9 bases, J lost 2 bases, and 17 bases lay in between. Germline V gene lookup returns CDR1 SGHRS and CDR2 YFSETQ. CDR3 length: 15 amino acids. The CDR3 region is CAKQVQRGNTGELFF. CDR3 nucleotides: TGCGCCAAGCAGGTACAGAGGGGCAACACCGGGGAGCTGTTTTTT.

This clonotype was counted many times. The rearrangement uses TRBV12-3 or TRBV12-4 and TRBJ2-5; TRBD1 is a possible D gene (6 bases). Trimming cost V 3 bases and J 1 base, with 9 bases left between them. This CDR3 region has 14 residues. CDR3 DNA sequence: TGTGCCAGCAGTTTTCTGACAGGCCAAGAGACCCAGTACTTC. Amino acids: CASSFLTGQETQYF.

The chain has TRBV29-1 and TRBJ2-1, with D maybe TRBD1 (6 bases). The CDR3 consists of 11 residues. Germline V gene sequence: CDR1 SQVTM, CDR2 ANQGSEA. Between the trimmed V and J ends, which lost 4 bases and 10 bases, there was a span of 11 bases. DNA for the CDR3: TGCAGCGTTGCCCCCGACAGGGAGCAGTTCTTC. This sequence encodes CSVAPDREQFF.

This clonotype was recorded at least ten times. The chain employs TRBV20-1 and TRBJ2-7; 8 positions match TRBD1. Germline V gene lookup returns CDR1 DFQATT and CDR2 SNEGSKA (reference sequence). This CDR3 has 13 residues. V shed 4 bases, J shed 2 bases, and the junction held 4 bases outside the gene matches. The CDR3, as DNA: TGCAGTGCTAACCAGGGGGCTCCCTACGAGCAGTACGTC. Translation: CSANQGAPYEQYV.

The chain is built from TRBV25-1 and TRBJ2-2; D not certain. In germline, CDR1 is MGHDK, CDR2 SYGVNS. There are 15 residues in the CDR3. Trimming cost V 4 bases and J 5 bases, with 14 bases left between them. The CDR3 protein is CASSAITVGTGELFF. CDR3 DNA: TGTGCCAGCAGTGCTATCACAGTGGGGACCGGGGAGCTGTTTTTT. The complete variable domain, with remaining parts taken from reference TRBV25-1 and TRBJ2-2, reads EADIYQTPRYLVIGTGKKITLECSQTMGHDKMYWYQQDPGMELHLIHYSYGVNSTEKGDLSSESTVSRIRTEHFPLTLESARPSHTSQYLCASSAITVGTGELFFGEGSRLTVL.

This clonotype was found a few times. The chain recombines TRBV11-2 with TRBJ2-1, with 11 bases that match TRBD2. CDR3 length: 15 residues. After removal of 5 bases from V and 9 bases from J, the junction contained 9 bases not matched to a gene. The germline gives CDR1 SGHAT, CDR2 FQNNGV. The CDR3, as DNA: TGTGCCAGCAGCCCCCCTGGGACTAGCGGAGGTGAGCAGTTCTTC. Protein sequence: CASSPPGTSGGEQFF.

This chain uses TRBV30 with TRBJ1-5, with D unclear. Germline CDR1 is GTSNPN and CDR2 is SVGIG (reference sequence). Trimming shortened V by 2 bases and J by 7 bases, and 12 bases separated the two germline ends. The CDR3 extends over 13 amino acids. The CDR3 sequence is CAWSLGVGQPQHF. For the CDR3, the DNA is TGTGCCTGGAGTTTAGGAGTCGGGCAGCCCCAGCATTTT. Looking up the rest from reference TRBV30 and TRBJ1-5 gives the full variable domain: SQTIHQWPATLVQPVGSPLSLECTVEGTSNPNLYWYRQAAGRGLQLLFYSVGIGQISSEVPQNLSASRPQDRQFILSSKKLLLSDSGFYLCAWSLGVGQPQHFGDGTRLSIL.

The chain recombines TRBV20-1 with TRBJ2-1; D remains unclear. This CDR3 is built from 12 residues. V was pared by 5 bases and J by 7 bases, with 12 bases between. Germline-derived CDR1 and CDR2 are DFQATT and SNEGSKA (reference sequence). The CDR3: CSASRGRNEQFF. Here the CDR3 DNA reads TGCAGTGCTTCTCGCGGTAGGAATGAGCAGTTCTTC.

This clonotype was seen at least ten times. This chain links TRBV5-1 with TRBJ2-1, with 9 bases that match TRBD2. CDR1 SGHRS and CDR2 YFSETQ come from the germline V gene. This CDR3 region has 15 residues. Trimming took 4 bases from V and 9 from J; bases not matched to a gene: 11. The CDR3 here is CASSKTSGLQFEQFF. The CDR3 nucleotides read TGCGCCAGCAGCAAGACTAGCGGATTACAATTTGAGCAGTTCTTC.

A few counts support this clonotype. The CDR3 nucleotides read TGTGCCAGCAGTTTACGACAGAGGGTACTCTCGCAGTTCTTC. Translation: CASSLRQRVLSQFF. The chain carries TRBV28 and TRBJ2-1; the D call may be TRBD1 or TRBD2 (5 bases each). Germline V lookup: CDR1 MDHEN, CDR2 SYDVKM. V lost 2 bases to trimming and J lost 12 bases, with 17 bases between them. The CDR3 sequence is 14 residues long.

The chain combines TRBV5-1 with TRBJ2-5; TRBD2 is a possible D gene (6 bases). Germline values: CDR1 SGHRS, CDR2 YFSETQ. The CDR3 totals 16 residues. Trimming took 4 bases from V and 5 from J, leaving 21 bases between them. This CDR3 is CASSITTGVEWETQYF. The CDR3 nucleotides read TGCGCCAGCAGCATAACCACGGGGGTCGAATGGGAGACCCAGTACTTC.

In this sample, this clonotype turned up a few times. This chain uses TRBV9 with TRBJ1-2; 7 bases agree with TRBD1. Germline V gene sequence: CDR1 SGDLS, CDR2 YYNGEE. V shed 3 bases, J shed 0 bases, and the junction held 8 bases outside the gene matches. This CDR3 is built from 16 residues. CDR3 DNA sequence: TGTGCCAGCAGCGCCCCCGACAGGGTAGCTAACTATGGCTACACCTTC. Its protein product is CASSAPDRVANYGYTF.

The rearrangement uses TRBV30 and TRBJ1-3; possible D gene TRBD1, 5 bases. The V end was cut by 3 bases, the J end by 2 bases, with 11 bases between. Germline assignment: CDR1 GTSNPN and CDR2 SVGIG (reference sequence). The CDR3 contains 14 residues. CDR3 protein: CAWSGQGAGNTIYF. In DNA form, the CDR3 reads TGTGCCTGGAGCGGCCAAGGGGCTGGAAACACCATATATTTT.